This TCR beta chain was documented in a study of T cells in Graves' hyperthyroidism and ophthalmopathy. Whole-study findings and limits: Model predictions of ophthalmopathy came a median around 6.5 months before onset.

At least ten counts were recorded for this clonotype. Its antigen remains unidentified. Recently diagnosed hyperthyroidism of less than 2 months' duration affected patients aged 18 to 65. Together with thyroid ultrasound, orbital computed tomography, serum thyroxine and TRAb, clinical symptoms were used for diagnoses. The blood sample was taken at first hyperthyroidism diagnosis, before any ophthalmopathy symptoms. TCR beta CDR3 regions were amplified from RNA transcripts. The study used the HTBI primer set for a first-round RT-PCR of the TCR CDR3. MiXCR, run by TCRdb on the multiplex PCR reads, gives a single entry per CDR3 protein. The table lists 690,000 or so distinct CDR3 sequences, roughly a sixth of them singletons, with over 15% in the top ten. With 2 bases clipped from V and 5 bases from J, the junction kept 9 bases outside the gene matches. The CDR3 covers 16 residues. CDR1 and CDR2 from the germline V gene are MNHEY and SVGAGI.

This TCR was recovered from a woman between 50 and 59 years old with Graves' hyperthyroidism that later progressed to Graves' ophthalmopathy. The chain couples TRBV6-5 to TRBJ2-5; 9 bases align to TRBD1. Source material: blood. The chain's CDR3 is CASSYHRDRDLETQYF. In DNA form, the CDR3 reads TGTGCCAGCAGTTACCACCGGGACAGGGATCTGGAGACCCAGTACTTC.